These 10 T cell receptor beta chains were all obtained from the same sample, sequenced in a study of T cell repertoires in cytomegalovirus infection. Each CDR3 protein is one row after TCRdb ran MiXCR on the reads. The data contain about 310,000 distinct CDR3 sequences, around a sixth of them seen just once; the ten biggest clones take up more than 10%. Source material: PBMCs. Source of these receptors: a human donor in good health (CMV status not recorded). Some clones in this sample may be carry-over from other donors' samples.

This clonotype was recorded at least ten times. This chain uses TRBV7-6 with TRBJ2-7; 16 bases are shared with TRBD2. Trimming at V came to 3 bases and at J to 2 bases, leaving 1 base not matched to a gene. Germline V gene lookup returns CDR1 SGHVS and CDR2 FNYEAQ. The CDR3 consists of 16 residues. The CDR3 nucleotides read TGTGCCAGCAGCTTTGGGACTAGCGGGGGGGCCTACGAGCAGTACTTC. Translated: CASSFGTSGGAYEQYF. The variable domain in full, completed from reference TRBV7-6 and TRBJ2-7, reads GAGVSQSPRYKVTKRGQDVALRCDPISGHVSLYWYRQALGQGPEFLTYFNYEAQQDKSGLPNDRFSAERPEGSISTLTIQRTEQRDSAMYRCASSFGTSGGAYEQYFGPGTRLTVT.

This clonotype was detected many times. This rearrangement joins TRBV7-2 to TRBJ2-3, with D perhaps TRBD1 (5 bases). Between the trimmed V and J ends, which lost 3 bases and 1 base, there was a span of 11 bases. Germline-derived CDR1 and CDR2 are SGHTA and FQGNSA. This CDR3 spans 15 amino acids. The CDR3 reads CASSFRMTGTDTQYF. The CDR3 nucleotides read TGTGCCAGCAGCTTTAGAATGACAGGCACAGATACGCAGTATTTT.

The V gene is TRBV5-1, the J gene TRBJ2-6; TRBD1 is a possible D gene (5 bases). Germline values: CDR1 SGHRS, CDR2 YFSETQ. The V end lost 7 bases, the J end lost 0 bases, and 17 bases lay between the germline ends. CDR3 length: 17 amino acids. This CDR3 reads CASGSQAYPSGANVLTF. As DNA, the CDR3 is TGCGCCAGCGGGTCACAGGCCTACCCCTCTGGGGCCAACGTCCTGACTTTC. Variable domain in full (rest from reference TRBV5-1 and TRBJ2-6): KAGVTQTPRYLIKTRGQQVTLSCSPISGHRSVSWYQQTPGQGLQFLFEYFSETQRNKGNFPGRFSGRQFSNSRSEMNVSTLELGDSALYLCASGSQAYPSGANVLTFGAGSRLTVL.

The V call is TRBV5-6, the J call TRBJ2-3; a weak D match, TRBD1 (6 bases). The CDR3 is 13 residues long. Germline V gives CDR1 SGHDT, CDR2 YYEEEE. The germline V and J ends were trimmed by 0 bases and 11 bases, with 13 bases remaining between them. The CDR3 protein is CASSLDWRGGQYF. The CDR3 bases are TGTGCCAGCAGCTTGGACTGGCGAGGGGGGCAGTATTTT.

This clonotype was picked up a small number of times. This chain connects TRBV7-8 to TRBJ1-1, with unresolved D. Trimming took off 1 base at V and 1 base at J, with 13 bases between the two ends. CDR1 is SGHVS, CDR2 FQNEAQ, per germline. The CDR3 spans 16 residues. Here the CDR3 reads CASSLEYWGANTEAFF. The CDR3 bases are TGTGCCAGCAGCTTAGAATATTGGGGAGCGAACACTGAAGCTTTCTTT.

The CDR3 DNA sequence: TGCAGAATACAGGGTGATCTATACGAGCAGTACTTC. Protein: CRIQGDLYEQYF. The chain joins TRBV20-1 to TRBJ2-7; D may be TRBD1 (6 bases). The CDR3 has 12 amino acids. The germline gives CDR1 DFQATT, CDR2 SNEGSKA (reference sequence).

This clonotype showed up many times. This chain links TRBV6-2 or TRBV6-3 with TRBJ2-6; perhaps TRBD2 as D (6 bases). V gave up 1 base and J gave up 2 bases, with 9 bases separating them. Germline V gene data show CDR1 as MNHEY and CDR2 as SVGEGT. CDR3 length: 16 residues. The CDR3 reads CASSYFRGTGANVLTF. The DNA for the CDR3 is TGTGCCAGCAGTTACTTCCGGGGGACTGGGGCCAACGTCCTGACTTTC.

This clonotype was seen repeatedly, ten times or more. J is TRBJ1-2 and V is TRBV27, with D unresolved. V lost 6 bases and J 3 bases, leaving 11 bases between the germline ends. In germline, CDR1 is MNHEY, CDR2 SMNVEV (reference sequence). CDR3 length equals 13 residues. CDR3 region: CASSPDGDYGYTF. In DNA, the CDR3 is TGTGCCAGCAGCCCCGATGGTGACTATGGCTACACCTTC.

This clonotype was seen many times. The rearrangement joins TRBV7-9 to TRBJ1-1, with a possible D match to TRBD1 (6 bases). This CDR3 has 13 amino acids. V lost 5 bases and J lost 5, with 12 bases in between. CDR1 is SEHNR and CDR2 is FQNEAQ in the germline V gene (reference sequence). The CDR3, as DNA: TGTGCCAGCAGCGCCGAGGGGGGGACTGAAGCTTTCTTT. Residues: CASSAEGGTEAFF.

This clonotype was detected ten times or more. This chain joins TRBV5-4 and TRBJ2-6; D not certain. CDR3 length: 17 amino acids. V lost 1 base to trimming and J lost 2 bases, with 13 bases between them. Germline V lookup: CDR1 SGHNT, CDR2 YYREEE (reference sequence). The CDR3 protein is CASSLLPTGAGANVLTF. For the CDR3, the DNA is TGTGCCAGCAGCTTGCTGCCCACTGGGGCTGGGGCCAACGTCCTGACTTTC. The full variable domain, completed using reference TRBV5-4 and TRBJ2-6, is ETGVTQSPTHLIKTRGQQVTLRCSSQSGHNTVSWYQQALGQGPQFIFQYYREEENGRGNFPPRFSGLQFPNYSSELNVNALELDDSALYLCASSLLPTGAGANVLTFGAGSRLTVL.